This entry lists 22 T cell receptor beta chains sequenced from one sample in a study of Ad26.COV2.S vaccination and SARS-CoV-2 variants (dated by TCRdb to about 2021). The library relied on the immunoSEQ multiplex PCR assay. TCRdb re-hosts the immuneACCESS table, in-frame sequences only. Its copies lack some clones; in the studies checked, an unresolved V gene accounts for under half of them, and the cause for the rest is not known. Within this sample are under 400,000 clones, with about nine tenths of them counted one time only. Clones ranked in the top ten supply more than 3% of the sample. The label giving this sample's treatment or condition can be read as: around 19 received Ad26.COV2.S at low or high dose, single or two shots; about five received placebo; per-sample allocation not given. Repertoires of vaccine and placebo recipients were sequenced from samples collected on day 63 after the first injection.

The sample consisted of peripheral blood, taken in a trial of Ad26.COV2.S vaccine versus placebo. The receptors originated from a person aged 18-65 years who received the Ad26.COV2.S COVID-19 vaccine or a placebo.

The chain carries TRBV15 and TRBJ2-5, with D possibly matching TRBD1 (5 bases). Germline loops: CDR1 LNHNV, CDR2 YYDKDF (reference sequence). Trimming took 0 bases from V and 1 from J, leaving 15 bases between them. The CDR3 consists of 17 residues. CDR3 sequence: CATSRERTTPSQETQYF. DNA of the CDR3: TGTGCCACCAGCAGAGAAAGGACAACCCCTTCCCAAGAGACCCAGTACTTC. The entire variable domain, with the rest obtained from reference TRBV15 and TRBJ2-5, is as follows: DAMVIQNPRYQVTQFGKPVTLSCSQTLNHNVMYWYQQKSSQAPKLLFHYYDKDFNNEADTPDNFQSRRPNTSFCFLDIRSPGLGDTAMYLCATSRERTTPSQETQYFGPGTRLLVL.

This sequence joins TRBV5-5 and TRBJ2-5; TRBD2 agrees at 8 bases. Germline V gene lookup returns CDR1 SGHKS and CDR2 YYEKEE (reference sequence). With V trimmed by 4 bases and J by 5 bases, 7 bases remained unmatched. The CDR3 length is 14 residues. The CDR3 DNA reads TGTGCCAGCAGCGTAATAGCGGGATTCGAGACCCAGTACTTC. Protein: CASSVIAGFETQYF.

The chain uses TRBV19 and TRBJ1-1; weak D call: TRBD1 (5 bases). Trimming took 3 bases from V and 5 from J, leaving 10 bases between them. Germline V gene sequence: CDR1 LNHDA, CDR2 SQIVND (reference sequence). The CDR3 loop spans 13 amino acids. Written as DNA, the CDR3 is TGTGCCAGTAGTATCCAGGGACTTACTGAAGCTTTCTTT. Its protein product is CASSIQGLTEAFF. The entire variable domain, with the rest obtained from reference TRBV19 and TRBJ1-1, is as follows: DGGITQSPKYLFRKEGQNVTLSCEQNLNHDAMYWYRQDPGQGLRLIYYSQIVNDFQKGDIAEGYSVSREKKESFPLTVTSAQKNPTAFYLCASSIQGLTEAFFGQGTRLTVV.

In DNA form, the CDR3 reads TGTGCCAGCAGCTCGGACAGGGGGCTATTTGGGACTGAAGCTTTCTTT. Protein: CASSSDRGLFGTEAFF. The V and J genes are TRBV7-9 and TRBJ1-1; 11 bases map to TRBD1. Germline CDR1 and CDR2: SEHNR and FQNEAQ (reference sequence). The V segment lost 4 bases and the J segment 5 bases; nucleotides outside the gene matches: 9. The CDR3 covers 16 residues.

This clone turned up a few times. The chain has TRBV3-1 (or the pseudogene TRBV3-2) and TRBJ1-1, with D uncertain. The CDR3 has 14 amino acids. The ends were cut back, 5 bases at V and 1 base at J, with 11 bases in the middle. CDR1 is LGHDT and CDR2 is YNNKEL in the germline V gene (reference sequence). The CDR3 nucleotides read TGTGCCAGCAGCATCACTGCCGGGAACACTGAAGCTTTCTTT. It is translated as CASSITAGNTEAFF.

The chain employs TRBV14 and TRBJ2-1, with TRBD1 as a possible D gene (6 bases). Trimming stripped 1 base from V and 8 bases from J, with 12 bases between. From germline, CDR1 is SGHDN and CDR2 FVKESK. The length of the CDR3 is 14 residues. As DNA, the CDR3 is TGTGCCAGCAGCCAAGTCCCCCCAGGGGATGAGCAGTTCTTC. Amino acids: CASSQVPPGDEQFF.

The chain recombines TRBV5-1 with TRBJ2-2; 10 bases match TRBD2. Losses at the gene ends were 4 bases for V and 3 bases for J; bases not matched to a gene: 6. The CDR3 has 16 residues. In germline, CDR1 is SGHRS, CDR2 YFSETQ. DNA of the CDR3: TGCGCCAGCAGCACGCTAGCGGGGGACTACACCGGGGAGCTGTTTTTT. This gives the protein CASSTLAGDYTGELFF.

This clone appeared once. This sequence joins TRBV7-3 and TRBJ1-1, with D perhaps matching TRBD1 (5 bases). Trimming removed 4 bases from V and 5 bases from J, with 11 bases in between. The CDR3 is 13 amino acids. Germline V lookup: CDR1 SGHTA, CDR2 FQGTGA. CDR3 sequence: CASSSEEGTEAFF. The CDR3 DNA reads as TGTGCCAGCAGCTCCGAGGAGGGGACTGAAGCTTTCTTT.

The chain uses TRBV19 and TRBJ2-7; D possibly matches TRBD1 or TRBD2 (5 bases each). This CDR3 is built from 13 residues. Germline V CDR1 and CDR2: LNHDA, SQIVND (reference sequence). V was shortened by 1 base and J by 7 bases, with 11 bases between the two germline ends. CDR3 region: CASSIVEGREQYF. CDR3 bases: TGTGCCAGTAGTATAGTCGAGGGGAGAGAGCAGTACTTC.

The chain carries TRBV5-6 and TRBJ2-7; no firm D call. Germline V lookup: CDR1 SGHDT, CDR2 YYEEEE. V shed 0 bases and J shed 6 bases, with 7 bases lying between them. This CDR3 contains 12 residues. In DNA, the CDR3 is TGTGCCAGCAGCTTGGTTGGATTCGAGCAGTACTTC. Protein: CASSLVGFEQYF.

The chain uses TRBV4-1 and TRBJ2-2; no firm D call. CDR1 MGHRA and CDR2 YSYEKL come from the germline V gene. V was pared by 6 bases and J by 5 bases, with 13 bases between. This CDR3 is built from 14 residues. CDR3 in DNA: TGCGCCAGCAGACAGATTACCTTAACCGGGGAGCTGTTTTTT. It specifies CASRQITLTGELFF.

The chain combines TRBV3-1 (or the pseudogene TRBV3-2) with TRBJ2-2; 11 bases align to TRBD1. V shed 5 bases, J shed 7 bases, and the junction held 9 bases outside the gene matches. Germline V lookup: CDR1 LGHDT, CDR2 YNNKEL (reference sequence). The CDR3 consists of 16 residues. The DNA for the CDR3 is TGTGCCAGCAGCTCCAAGGACAGGGGGCGGGACGGGGAGCTGTTTTTT. It encodes CASSSKDRGRDGELFF.

This sequence joins TRBV29-1 and TRBJ2-1; 9 nucleotides align to TRBD1. Germline values: CDR1 SQVTM, CDR2 ANQGSEA. The V and J ends lost 2 bases and 14 bases, in that order; junction bases with no gene match: 10. The CDR3 has 13 residues. In nucleotides, the CDR3 is TGCAGCGTTGAATGGGACAGGGAACGGGGGGAGTTCTTC. Its protein product is CSVEWDRERGEFF.

A few counts support this clone. V and J are TRBV4-1 and TRBJ2-7, with 10 bases that match TRBD2. The J segment lost 0 bases and the V segment lost 3 bases, leaving 5 bases of the junction unmatched. The CDR3 consists of 16 residues. Germline assignment: CDR1 MGHRA and CDR2 YSYEKL. The CDR3 DNA follows: TGCGCCAGCAGCCAGGTTAGCGGGGGGCTCTCCTACGAGCAGTACTTC. This codes for CASSQVSGGLSYEQYF.

The gene calls are TRBV5-1 and TRBJ2-1, with D possibly TRBD1 on 6 matching bases. This CDR3 is built from 16 residues. Deletions cut 0 bases from V and 2 bases from J, with 12 bases between. Per germline, CDR1 SGHRS and CDR2 YFSETQ. CDR3 sequence reads: CASSLAYRAAYNEQFF. CDR3 DNA: TGCGCCAGCAGCTTGGCCTACAGGGCCGCCTACAATGAGCAGTTCTTC.

V gene TRBV5-8 combines with J gene TRBJ1-1; tentative D call: TRBD1 (6 bases). Trimming cost V 0 bases and J 0 bases, with 12 bases left between them. The CDR3 runs to 16 residues. Germline CDR1 is SGHTS and CDR2 is YDEGEE. CDR3 residues: CASSLVGGHMNTEAFF. As DNA, the CDR3 is TGTGCCAGCAGCTTGGTTGGGGGGCACATGAACACTGAAGCTTTCTTT. Full variable domain (outside the CDR3, taken from reference TRBV5-8 and TRBJ1-1): EAGVTQSPTHLIKTRGQQATLRCSPISGHTSVYWYQQALGLGLQFLLWYDEGEERNRGNFPPRFSGRQFPNYSSELNVNALELEDSALYLCASSLVGGHMNTEAFFGQGTRLTVV.

This clone was detected only once. The chain recombines TRBV7-2 with TRBJ1-4; 8 bases match TRBD1. The trim removed 5 bases at V and 7 bases at J, leaving 12 bases unmatched. The CDR3 is 16 amino acids. Germline loops: CDR1 SGHTA, CDR2 FQGNSA. The DNA of the CDR3 is TGTGCCAGCAGCCCCCAGGGGGCTCGGTTTAGTGAAAAACTGTTTTTT. This sequence encodes CASSPQGARFSEKLFF.

The chain carries TRBV27 and TRBJ1-1; D ambiguous. Germline CDR1 MNHEY, CDR2 SMNVEV (reference sequence). V lost 8 bases to trimming and J lost 4 bases, with 11 bases between them. The CDR3 is 12 amino acids. This CDR3 reads CASASPGTEAFF. CDR3 in DNA: TGTGCCAGCGCAAGTCCAGGCACTGAAGCTTTCTTT.

The rearrangement links TRBV12-3 or TRBV12-4 to TRBJ2-3, with no clear D. Deletions cut 3 bases from V and 1 base from J, with 5 bases between. The CDR3 extends over 13 amino acids. CDR3 sequence reads: CASSFGGTDTQYF. The CDR3 coding sequence is TGTGCCAGCAGTTTTGGGGGCACAGATACGCAGTATTTT.

The chain uses TRBV7-3 and TRBJ2-1, with 11 bases matching TRBD2. This CDR3 contains 14 residues. With 5 bases clipped from V and 5 bases from J, the junction kept 2 bases outside the gene matches. From germline, CDR1 is SGHTA and CDR2 FQGTGA. The CDR3, as DNA: TGTGCCAGCAGCATTAGCGGGGGGGACAATGAGCAGTTCTTC. It encodes CASSISGGDNEQFF.

The genes are TRBV6-6 and TRBJ1-4, with D unresolved. Germline V gene lookup returns CDR1 MNHNY and CDR2 SVGAGI (reference sequence). CDR3 length: 11 amino acids. V was shortened by 6 bases and J by 10 bases, with 9 bases between the two germline ends. This CDR3 is CASSPIGKLFF. Written as DNA, the CDR3 is TGTGCCAGCAGCCCAATTGGAAAACTGTTTTTT.

The chain uses TRBV7-6 and TRBJ1-5, with TRBD1 matching 9 bases. Germline V gene data show CDR1 as SGHVS and CDR2 as FNYEAQ. There are 15 residues in the CDR3. Losses at the gene ends were 2 bases for V and 3 bases for J; bases not matched to a gene: 2. The CDR3 DNA reads TGTGCCAGCAGCTTAAGGACAGGGGCCAATCAGCCCCAGCATTTT. As protein: CASSLRTGANQPQHF.